This entry concerns a single TCR beta chain. The sample originates from a study of shared clonotypes between healthy human individuals. Study-level background: Those who served as donors were a couple of women and a few men between the ages of 18 and 49.

CDR1 is SGHDN and CDR2 is FVKESK in the germline V gene. The CDR3 totals 14 residues. Trimming shortened V by 4 bases and J by 4 bases, and 13 bases separated the two germline ends. The protocol was immunoSEQ multiplex PCR, while the TCRdb copy is restricted to in-frame clones and leaves out a portion. The sample lists approximately 500,000 clones, 70% to 85% seen once, with about 11% in the top ten. This receptor was taken from a woman aged 40 to 49 in good health. Some clones in this sample may be carry-over from other donors' samples. The chain employs TRBV14 and TRBJ1-1; weak D call: TRBD1 (5 bases). The sample was PBMCs. The DNA of the CDR3 is TGTGCCAGCAGCCCCGGGGCAAGGCGCACTGAAGCTTTCTTT. It encodes CASSPGARRTEAFF.